This T cell receptor (beta chain) stems from a study of blood T cell repertoires in COVID-19. Study overall: From the United States, Italy and Spain came samples of acute and convalescent COVID-19.

The CDR3 has 16 residues. Participants reported their clinical history, and cohort assignment relied on those reports. Sequencing used immunoSEQ multiplex PCR; TCRdb keeps in-frame clones, though not all of them. This repertoire shows tens of thousands of clones, approximately 90% found once; its top ten account for 10%. Source material: PBMCs or T cells enriched from blood (not recorded which). The receptor's source is a woman between 35 and 50 years old who had recovered from COVID-19. The chain employs TRBV21-1 and TRBJ2-7; the DNA was not used to check the table's D call, TRBD1. TRBV21-1 constitutes a pseudogene. As DNA, the CDR3 is TGTGCCAGCAGCAAATCATACCAGGGGCACGTCTACGAGCAGTACTTC. It specifies CASSKSYQGHVYEQYF.